What follows are 11 T cell receptor beta chains derived from one specimen sequenced in a study of blood T cell repertoires in COVID-19. TCRdb's copy holds only in-frame clones and misses some; the assay was immunoSEQ multiplex PCR. Among about 250,000 clones, 85% to 90% were seen once, and the ten largest hold less than 2%. The sample was PBMCs or T cells enriched from blood (not recorded which). The receptors come from a man aged 40-50 years who had recovered from COVID-19.

J is TRBJ2-2 and V is TRBV5-1; possible D gene TRBD2, 5 bases. Deletions cut 0 bases from V and 2 bases from J, with 11 bases between. Germline loops: CDR1 SGHRS, CDR2 YFSETQ. The CDR3 loop spans 16 amino acids. The CDR3: CASSLAGAENTGELFF. The CDR3 DNA is TGCGCCAGCAGCTTGGCAGGAGCGGAAAACACCGGGGAGCTGTTTTTT.

The gene calls are TRBV7-9 and TRBJ1-2; no clear D. CDR1 and CDR2 (germline): SEHNR, FQNEAQ (reference sequence). Trimming pared 3 bases from V and 4 bases from J, leaving 6 bases between. The length of the CDR3 is 12 residues. The CDR3 coding sequence is TGTGCCAGCAGCTTGAGCCTCTATGGCTACACCTTC. Translating gives CASSLSLYGYTF.

The table lists this clone with a few counts. The chain joins TRBV18 to TRBJ2-7; D not certain. CDR3 length: 13 residues. Trimming pared 3 bases from V and 0 bases from J, leaving 6 bases between. The germline gives CDR1 KGHSH, CDR2 LQKENI. The CDR3 sequence: CASSPMSSYEQYF. CDR3 DNA sequence: TGTGCCAGCTCACCTATGAGCTCCTACGAGCAGTACTTC. Variable domain in full (rest from reference TRBV18 and TRBJ2-7): NAGVMQNPRHLVRRRGQEARLRCSPMKGHSHVYWYRQLPEEGLKFMVYLQKENIIDESGMPKERFSAEFPKEGPSILRIQQVVRGDSAAYFCASSPMSSYEQYFGPGTRLTVT.

The V and J genes are TRBV7-9 and TRBJ1-3; TRBD1 matches 10 bases. CDR3 length equals 17 residues. Germline V CDR1 and CDR2: SEHNR, FQNEAQ (reference sequence). Trimming cost V 6 bases and J 2 bases; bases outside gene matches: 10. The CDR3 bases are TGTGCCAGCAGTCCCCTTCCGGGACAGGGGACTGGAAACACCATATATTTT. Its translation: CASSPLPGQGTGNTIYF. Drawing the rest from reference TRBV7-9 and TRBJ1-3, the complete variable domain is DTGVSQNPRHKITKRGQNVTFRCDPISEHNRLYWYRQTLGQGPEFLTYFQNEAQLEKSRLLSDRFSAERPKGSFSTLEIQRTEQGDSAMYLCASSPLPGQGTGNTIYFGEGSWLTVV.

The V gene is TRBV27, the J gene TRBJ1-2; no reliable D call. This CDR3 has 13 residues. The germline CDR1 and CDR2 sequences are MNHEY and SMNVEV (reference sequence). The V end was cut by 3 bases, the J end by 4 bases, with 9 bases between. The CDR3 DNA follows: TGTGCCAGCAGTTTTAACCCCGGCTATGGCTACACCTTC. Its protein is CASSFNPGYGYTF.

The chain couples TRBV27 to TRBJ1-3; 12 bases line up with TRBD1. Per germline, CDR1 MNHEY and CDR2 SMNVEV (reference sequence). V gave up 5 bases and J gave up 10 bases; unmatched junction bases: 6. The CDR3 loop spans 14 amino acids. CDR3 protein: CASSPGTGGRTIYF. In DNA, the CDR3 is TGTGCCAGCAGTCCGGGGACAGGGGGCAGGACCATATATTTT.

The chain joins TRBV28 to TRBJ1-2, with TRBD1 as a possible D gene (5 bases). This CDR3 has 16 residues. CDR1 and CDR2 from the germline V gene are MDHEN and SYDVKM. The V and J ends lost 6 bases and 4 bases respectively, with 21 bases between them. CDR3 in DNA: TGTGCCAGCAGATACACGGGGGTGCAGAACCTCTATGGCTACACCTTC. It encodes CASRYTGVQNLYGYTF.

CDR3 in amino acids: CAWSGVVPLGTESYEQYF. As DNA, the CDR3 is TGTGCCTGGAGTGGAGTGGTTCCCCTGGGGACAGAATCCTACGAGCAGTACTTC. This chain links TRBV30 with TRBJ2-7, with 7 bases aligning to TRBD1. Germline CDR1 is GTSNPN and CDR2 is SVGIG (reference sequence). The CDR3 runs to 18 residues. J was trimmed by 1 base and V by 1 base; bases with no gene match: 16. The full variable domain, rest sourced from reference TRBV30 and TRBJ2-7, is SQTIHQWPATLVQPVGSPLSLECTVEGTSNPNLYWYRQAAGRGLQLLFYSVGIGQISSEVPQNLSASRPQDRQFILSSKKLLLSDSGFYLCAWSGVVPLGTESYEQYFGPGTRLTVT.

The sample holds one count of this clone. The chain is built from TRBV10-3 and TRBJ1-1; D call uncertain. V was pared by 4 bases and J by 10 bases, with 13 bases between. The germline gives CDR1 ENHRY, CDR2 SYGVKD. This CDR3 has 12 residues. The CDR3 nucleotides read TGTGCCATCAGTGCCCCCCCCGCCGGAGCTTTCTTT. It yields the protein CAISAPPAGAFF.

The J gene is TRBJ2-7, the V gene TRBV12-2; the D call of TRBD2 is as the table states it, not checked on the DNA. TRBV12-2 is a documented pseudogene. This CDR3 region has 17 residues. The CDR3 protein is CASRLESLARERDEQYF. The CDR3 nucleotides are TGTGCAAGTCGCTTAGAGAGCCTAGCGAGGGAGAGGGACGAGCAGTACTTC.

The chain employs TRBV29-1 and TRBJ1-4, with 7 positions matching TRBD1. The CDR3 sequence is 13 residues long. The germline gives CDR1 SQVTM, CDR2 ANQGSEA. This CDR3 is CSAYEGAPEKLFF. The CDR3, as DNA: TGCAGTGCGTACGAGGGGGCGCCTGAAAAACTGTTTTTT.